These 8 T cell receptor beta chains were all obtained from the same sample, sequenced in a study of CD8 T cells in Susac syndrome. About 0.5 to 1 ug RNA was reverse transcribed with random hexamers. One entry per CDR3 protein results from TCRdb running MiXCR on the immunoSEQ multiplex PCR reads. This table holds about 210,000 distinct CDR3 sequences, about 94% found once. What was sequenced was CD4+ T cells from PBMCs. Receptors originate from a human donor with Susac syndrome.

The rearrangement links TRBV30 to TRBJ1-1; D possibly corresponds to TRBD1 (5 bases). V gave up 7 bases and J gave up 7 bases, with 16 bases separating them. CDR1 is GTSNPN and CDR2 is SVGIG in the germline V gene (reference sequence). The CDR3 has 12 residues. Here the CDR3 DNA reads TGTGCCTTTTACCGGGACGGTCATGAAGCTTTCTTT. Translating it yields CAFYRDGHEAFF.

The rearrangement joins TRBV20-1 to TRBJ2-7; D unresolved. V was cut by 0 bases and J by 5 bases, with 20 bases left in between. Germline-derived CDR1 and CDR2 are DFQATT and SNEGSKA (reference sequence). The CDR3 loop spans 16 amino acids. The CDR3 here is CSARDDSGRQDDEQYF. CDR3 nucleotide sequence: TGCAGTGCTAGAGATGATTCGGGCAGGCAGGACGACGAGCAGTACTTC.

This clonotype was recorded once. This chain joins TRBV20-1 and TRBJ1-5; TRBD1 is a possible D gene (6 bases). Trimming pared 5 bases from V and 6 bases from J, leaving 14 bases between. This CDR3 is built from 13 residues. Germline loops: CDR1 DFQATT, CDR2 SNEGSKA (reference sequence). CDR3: CSAQNLRGQPQHF. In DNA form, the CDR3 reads TGCAGTGCTCAGAATCTCAGGGGTCAGCCCCAGCATTTT.

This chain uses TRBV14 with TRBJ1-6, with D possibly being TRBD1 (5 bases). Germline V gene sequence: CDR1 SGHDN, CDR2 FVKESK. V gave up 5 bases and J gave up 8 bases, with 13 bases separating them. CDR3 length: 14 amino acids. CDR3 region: CASSYWTPDSPLHF. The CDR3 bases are TGTGCCAGCAGCTACTGGACACCGGATTCACCCCTCCACTTT.

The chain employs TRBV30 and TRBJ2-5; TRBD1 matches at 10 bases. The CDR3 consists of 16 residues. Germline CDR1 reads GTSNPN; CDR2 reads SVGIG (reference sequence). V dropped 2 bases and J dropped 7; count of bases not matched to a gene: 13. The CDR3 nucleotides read TGTGCCTGGAGTTCTTCCGGGACAGGGGCGTCGGGGACCCAGTACTTC. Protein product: CAWSSSGTGASGTQYF. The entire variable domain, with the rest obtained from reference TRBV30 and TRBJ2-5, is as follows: SQTIHQWPATLVQPVGSPLSLECTVEGTSNPNLYWYRQAAGRGLQLLFYSVGIGQISSEVPQNLSASRPQDRQFILSSKKLLLSDSGFYLCAWSSSGTGASGTQYFGPGTRLLVL.

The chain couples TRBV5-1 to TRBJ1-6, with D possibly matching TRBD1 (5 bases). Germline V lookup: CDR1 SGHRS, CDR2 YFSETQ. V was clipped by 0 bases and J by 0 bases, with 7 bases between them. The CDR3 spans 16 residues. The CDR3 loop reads CASSLEGSSYNSPLHF. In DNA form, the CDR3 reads TGCGCCAGCAGCTTGGAGGGGAGCTCCTATAATTCACCCCTCCACTTT.

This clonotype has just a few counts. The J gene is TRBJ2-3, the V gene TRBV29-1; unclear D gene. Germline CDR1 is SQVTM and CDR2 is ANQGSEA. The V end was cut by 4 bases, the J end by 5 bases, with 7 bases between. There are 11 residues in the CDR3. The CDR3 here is CSVGSVDTQYF. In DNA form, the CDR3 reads TGCAGCGTTGGGTCGGTAGATACGCAGTATTTT.

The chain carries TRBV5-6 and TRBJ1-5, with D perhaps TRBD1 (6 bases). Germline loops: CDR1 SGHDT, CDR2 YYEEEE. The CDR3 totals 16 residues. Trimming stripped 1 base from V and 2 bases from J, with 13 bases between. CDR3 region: CASSLIDGGRNQPQHF. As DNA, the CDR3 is TGTGCCAGCAGCTTGATCGATGGGGGCCGCAATCAGCCCCAGCATTTT.